This TCR beta chain was observed in a study of T cell responses to AZD1222 COVID-19 vaccine. To note about this clone: What it binds is unknown.

TCRdb's table, derived via immunoSEQ multiplex PCR, lists solely in-frame clones and lacks some. The data hold 150,000 to 200,000 clones, with roughly 94% observed a single time. Analyses pooled second doses at about 4 or about 12 weeks. Germline CDR1 is SGHAT and CDR2 is FQNNGV. The CDR3 extends over 15 amino acids. Trimming took off 1 base at V and 6 bases at J, with 15 bases between the two ends. Study-level findings and limits: The donor group comprised mostly white British people and more females; the analysis possibly underestimated clonal diversity. Researchers took repertoire samples only after the peak T cell response had come. Among vaccine-associated CD4 TCRs, coverage spanned spike, with dominance at 160-218 and 743-854.

The chain recombines TRBV11-2 with TRBJ1-1, with a weak D call TRBD1 (6 bases). The starting material was peripheral blood, obtained 28 days after the second AZD1222 dose. The sequence was obtained from an adult who received the AZD1222 COVID-19 vaccine. CDR3 region: CASSLAPGDGSEAFF. The DNA of the CDR3 is TGTGCCAGCAGCTTAGCCCCAGGGGACGGCTCTGAAGCTTTCTTT.